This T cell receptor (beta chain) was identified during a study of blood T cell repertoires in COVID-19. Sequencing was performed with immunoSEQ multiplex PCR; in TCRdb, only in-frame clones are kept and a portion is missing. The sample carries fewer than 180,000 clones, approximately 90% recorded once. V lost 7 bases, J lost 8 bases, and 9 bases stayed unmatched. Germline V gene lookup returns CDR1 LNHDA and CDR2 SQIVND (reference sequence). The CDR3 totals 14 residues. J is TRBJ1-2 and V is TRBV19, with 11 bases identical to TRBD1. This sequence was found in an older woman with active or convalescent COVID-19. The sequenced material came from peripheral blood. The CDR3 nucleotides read TGTGCCAGTATACCGGACAGGGGGCAGGTCGGCTACACCTTC. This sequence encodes CASIPDRGQVGYTF.